A single sample is the source of the 21 T cell receptor beta chains below, sequenced in a study of PD-1 blockade in mismatch repair-deficient tumors. Method: immunoSEQ multiplex PCR; TCRdb's copy keeps in-frame clones and lacks some. The top ten clones hold 15% to 20% of a sample with about 22,000 clones, 70% to 90% of them seen once. This specimen was peripheral blood, taken 2 weeks after starting pembrolizumab. All receptors come from an adult with mismatch repair-deficient cancer.

The V and J genes are TRBV30 and TRBJ1-4; weak D call: TRBD1 (6 bases). This CDR3 comprises 13 residues. From germline, CDR1 is GTSNPN and CDR2 SVGIG (reference sequence). Trimming pared 2 bases from V and 6 bases from J, leaving 10 bases between. The CDR3 loop is CAWSSGADEKLFF. As DNA, the CDR3 is TGTGCCTGGAGTTCAGGGGCGGATGAAAAACTGTTTTTT.

About this clone itself: The same CDR3 is also encoded by other DNA sequences in this sample. The chain is built from TRBV19 and TRBJ2-5; 7 bases match TRBD1. The length of the CDR3 is 14 residues. Trimming cost V 5 bases and J 1 base; bases outside gene matches: 4. Germline V lookup: CDR1 LNHDA, CDR2 SQIVND (reference sequence). The DNA of the CDR3 is TGTGCCAGTAGTCCTGGACAGGTCCAAGAGACCCAGTACTTC. Its translation is CASSPGQVQETQYF.

The chain recombines TRBV4-1 with TRBJ2-7; 8 positions match TRBD2. CDR3 size: 16 residues. Germline-derived CDR1 and CDR2 are MGHRA and YSYEKL. J was trimmed by 0 bases and V by 4 bases; bases with no gene match: 8. The CDR3 spells CASSPLLSGSSYEQYF. The CDR3 region has the DNA TGCGCCAGCAGCCCCCTGTTGAGCGGGAGCTCCTACGAGCAGTACTTC.

The chain uses TRBV30 and TRBJ2-7; TRBD1 matches at 8 bases. The germline gives CDR1 GTSNPN, CDR2 SVGIG (reference sequence). CDR3 length: 14 amino acids. V was pared by 3 bases and J by 0 bases, with 4 bases of the junction left unmatched. CDR3 nucleotides: TGTGCCTGGAGAGGACAGGGTTCCTCCTACGAGCAGTACTTC. Residues: CAWRGQGSSYEQYF.

Concerning this clone: Germline is not matched at one junction end, which may reflect a read error. The CDR3 spells CASSRDRGELFF. CDR3 coding DNA: TGTGCTAGCAGCCGGGACCGCGGGGAGCTGTTTTTT. The rearrangement joins TRBV7-7 to TRBJ2-2; tentatively, D is TRBD1 or TRBD2 (5 bases each). Germline V gives CDR1 SSHAT, CDR2 FNYEAQ (reference sequence). The CDR3 is made up of 12 amino acids.

Here the CDR3 DNA reads TGTGCCAGCAGCCGATTAGCGGGGGGCTCCTACAATGAGCAGTTCTTC. Translation gives CASSRLAGGSYNEQFF. The chain is built from TRBV9 and TRBJ2-1; TRBD2 matches at 10 bases. V dropped 4 bases and J dropped 0; count of bases not matched to a gene: 4. Germline-derived CDR1 and CDR2 are SGDLS and YYNGEE. CDR3 length equals 16 residues.

In its sample, this clone was seen a few times. The V call is TRBV7-9, the J call TRBJ2-2; D is ambiguous. V lost 9 bases and J lost 6, with 5 bases in between. CDR1 and CDR2 from the germline V gene are SEHNR and FQNEAQ (reference sequence). The CDR3 extends over 10 amino acids. CDR3 DNA sequence: TGTGCCAGTCTTTCCGGGGAGCTGTTTTTT. This encodes CASLSGELFF.

A word on this clone: Other DNA sequences in the sample encode the same CDR3. V gene TRBV18 combines with J gene TRBJ2-1; D is perhaps TRBD2 (6 bases). The ends were cut back, 0 bases at V and 3 bases at J, with 12 bases in the middle. This CDR3 region has 16 residues. Germline assignment: CDR1 KGHSH and CDR2 LQKENI. CDR3 residues: CASSPPEAGLYNEQFF. Here the CDR3 DNA reads TGTGCCAGCTCACCACCGGAAGCGGGCCTCTACAATGAGCAGTTCTTC. Full variable domain (remainder filled in from reference TRBV18 and TRBJ2-1): NAGVMQNPRHLVRRRGQEARLRCSPMKGHSHVYWYRQLPEEGLKFMVYLQKENIIDESGMPKERFSAEFPKEGPSILRIQQVVRGDSAAYFCASSPPEAGLYNEQFFGPGTRLTVL.

The V call is TRBV28, the J call TRBJ1-1; a weak D match, TRBD1 (5 bases). V was shortened by 7 bases and J by 6 bases, with 12 bases between the two germline ends. The germline V gene encodes CDR1 MDHEN and CDR2 SYDVKM. The CDR3 extends over 12 amino acids. The CDR3 reads CASNSGPSEAFF. The CDR3 bases are TGTGCCAGCAATTCAGGGCCTTCTGAAGCTTTCTTT.

This chain connects TRBV7-6 to TRBJ1-1; D uncertain. This CDR3 has 12 amino acids. With 4 bases removed from V and 7 bases from J, the gap between germline ends came to 10 bases. Looked up from germline, CDR1 is SGHVS and CDR2 is FNYEAQ. The DNA for the CDR3 is TGTGCCAGCAGCTCCTTCGGTGATGAAGCTTTCTTT. Amino acid sequence: CASSSFGDEAFF.

This chain joins TRBV6-6 and TRBJ1-4; D perhaps matches TRBD1 (6 bases). With 0 bases removed from V and 8 bases from J, the gap between germline ends came to 13 bases. There are 15 residues in the CDR3. Germline values: CDR1 MNHNY, CDR2 SVGAGI (reference sequence). Here the CDR3 reads CASSYSMRGREKLFF. CDR3 in DNA: TGTGCCAGCAGTTACTCGATGCGGGGGCGGGAAAAACTGTTTTTT.

The CDR3 sequence: CASSRGMGETQYF. DNA of the CDR3: TGTGCCAGCAGCAGGGGGATGGGAGAGACCCAGTACTTC. The chain combines TRBV9 with TRBJ2-5; the D gene is possibly TRBD1 (6 bases). The germline V gene encodes CDR1 SGDLS and CDR2 YYNGEE. The CDR3 runs 13 residues. Trimming pared 4 bases from V and 4 bases from J, leaving 11 bases between. Filled out from reference TRBV9 and TRBJ2-5, the complete variable domain reads DSGVTQTPKHLITATGQRVTLRCSPRSGDLSVYWYQQSLDQGLQFLIQYYNGEERAKGNILERFSAQQFPDLHSELNLSSLELGDSALYFCASSRGMGETQYFGPGTRLLVL.

The genes are TRBV2 and TRBJ1-2; the match to TRBD1 covers 9 bases. Trimming removed 6 bases from V and 4 bases from J; junction bases left unmatched: 6. Germline values: CDR1 SNHLY, CDR2 FYNNEI. There are 14 residues in the CDR3. CDR3 coding DNA: TGTGCCAGCAGAAGGACAGGGGAGGGCTATGGCTACACCTTC. Translated, it gives CASRRTGEGYGYTF. The full variable domain, rest sourced from reference TRBV2 and TRBJ1-2, is EPEVTQTPSHQVTQMGQEVILRCVPISNHLYFYWYRQILGQKVEFLVSFYNNEISEKSEIFDDQFSVERPDGSNFTLKIRSTKLEDSAMYFCASRRTGEGYGYTFGSGTRLTVV.

V and J are TRBV5-1 and TRBJ2-1; 7 bases map to TRBD1. Germline V gene data show CDR1 as SGHRS and CDR2 as YFSETQ. V shed 6 bases, J shed 6 bases, and the junction held 9 bases outside the gene matches. The CDR3 has 14 amino acids. CDR3 DNA: TGCGCCAGCAACAGGGGATTAGGTGGCAATGAGCAGTTCTTC. Encoded protein: CASNRGLGGNEQFF.

J is TRBJ2-7 and V is TRBV19; TRBD2 aligns across 8 bases. V shed 5 bases and J 0 bases; nucleotides not matched to a gene: 6. Per germline, CDR1 LNHDA and CDR2 SQIVND (reference sequence). This CDR3 is 15 amino acids long. This CDR3 is CASSATSGSSYEQYF. The CDR3 DNA reads TGTGCCAGTAGTGCTACTAGCGGCAGCTCCTACGAGCAGTACTTC.

In this sample, this clone turned up once. V is TRBV28 and J is TRBJ2-7; TRBD2 aligns across 13 bases. The CDR3 contains 15 residues. The germline CDR1 and CDR2 sequences are MDHEN and SYDVKM. V was pared by 2 bases and J by 2 bases, with 0 bases of the junction left unmatched. The CDR3 loop reads CASSLTSGRAYEQYF. CDR3 nucleotide sequence: TGTGCCAGCAGTTTAACTAGCGGGAGGGCCTACGAGCAGTACTTC.

As regards this clone: The same CDR3 is also encoded by other DNA sequences in this sample. This chain joins TRBV6-4 and TRBJ2-1; D not resolved. CDR1 MRHNA and CDR2 SNTAGT come from the germline V gene. The CDR3 length is 13 residues. Trimming pared 2 bases from V and 3 bases from J, leaving 5 bases between. CDR3 DNA sequence: TGTGCCAGCAGTGACAGGGACTACAATGAGCAGTTCTTC. Residues: CASSDRDYNEQFF.

V and J are TRBV7-9 and TRBJ2-1; 8 nucleotides match TRBD1. CDR3 length: 15 residues. V shed 5 bases and J 9 bases; nucleotides not matched to a gene: 12. CDR1 is SEHNR, CDR2 FQNEAQ, per germline (reference sequence). DNA for the CDR3: TGTGCCAGCAGCCAGTCAGGGGGCGCAGTCGGTGAGCAGTTCTTC. Its translation: CASSQSGGAVGEQFF.

This clone was seen just once. This chain uses TRBV9 with TRBJ1-4, with D possibly being TRBD1 (6 bases). This CDR3 spans 16 amino acids. Between the trimmed V and J ends, which lost 0 bases and 7 bases, there was a span of 16 bases. CDR1 is SGDLS, CDR2 YYNGEE, per germline. CDR3 protein: CASSVGIGGGSEKLFF. DNA for the CDR3: TGTGCCAGCAGCGTAGGAATAGGGGGTGGGAGTGAAAAACTGTTTTTT.

The V and J genes are TRBV4-2 and TRBJ1-3; D might be TRBD1 (6 bases). The germline V and J ends were trimmed by 0 bases and 0 bases, with 15 bases remaining between them. Per germline, CDR1 LGHNA and CDR2 YNFKEQ. CDR3 size: 18 residues. The CDR3 DNA follows: TGTGCCAGCAGCCAAGATGGGTGGGGGGCCATCTCTGGAAACACCATATATTTT. Its protein product is CASSQDGWGAISGNTIYF.

V gene TRBV13 combines with J gene TRBJ2-7; 7 positions agree with TRBD2. Losses at the gene ends were 4 bases for V and 6 bases for J; bases not matched to a gene: 9. This CDR3 contains 14 residues. The germline gives CDR1 PRHDT, CDR2 FYEKMQ (reference sequence). CDR3 protein: CASSSGRLASEQYF. The CDR3 nucleotides are TGTGCCAGCAGCTCTGGGCGACTAGCCAGCGAGCAGTACTTC.